The 21 T cell receptor beta chains listed next were all sequenced from one sample in a study of neoadjuvant anti-PD-1 for oral cavity cancer. Profiling relied on immunoSEQ multiplex PCR, and the TCRdb table lists in-frame clones only, not all of them. The sample has approximately 14,000 clones, roughly three quarters seen once. The specimen was PBMCs, collected before nivolumab (anti-PD-1) treatment. These receptors came from a person aged 40-85 years with oral cavity squamous cell carcinoma.

This chain connects TRBV30 to TRBJ1-1; D is possibly TRBD1 (5 bases). Per germline, CDR1 GTSNPN and CDR2 SVGIG (reference sequence). The CDR3 is 13 residues long. Trimming stripped 2 bases from V and 5 bases from J, with 12 bases between. CDR3 region: CAWSRNRRTEAFF. As DNA, the CDR3 is TGTGCCTGGAGTCGTAACAGGCGTACTGAAGCTTTCTTT.

This clone was detected a few times. The gene calls are TRBV19 and TRBJ1-1; 10 nucleotides line up with TRBD1. Germline trimming cut 4 bases from V and 4 bases from J; bases unmatched to any gene: 3. Germline assignment: CDR1 LNHDA and CDR2 SQIVND (reference sequence). This CDR3 spans 14 amino acids. CDR3 amino acids: CASSRGQGSTEAFF. CDR3 nucleotide sequence: TGTGCCAGTAGTAGGGGACAGGGGAGCACTGAAGCTTTCTTT.

This clone was seen more than once but under ten times. The chain recombines TRBV9 with TRBJ1-3, with D unclear. The CDR3 consists of 14 residues. The V gene's germline CDR1 is SGDLS and CDR2 YYNGEE. V was trimmed by 3 bases and J by 0 bases, leaving 7 bases between them. CDR3 protein: CASSGRNSGNTIYF. The CDR3 DNA reads TGTGCCAGCAGCGGCAGGAACTCTGGAAACACCATATATTTT.

This clone showed up just a few times. This rearrangement joins TRBV5-1 to TRBJ2-7; 8 positions match TRBD2. The CDR3 runs 12 residues. The V gene end was trimmed by 0 bases and the J gene end by 10 bases; junction bases not matched to a gene: 3. Looked up from germline, CDR1 is SGHRS and CDR2 is YFSETQ. The CDR3 protein is CASSLAGLVQYF. The CDR3 DNA sequence: TGCGCCAGCAGCTTGGCGGGACTAGTACAGTACTTC. The whole variable domain, filled in from reference TRBV5-1 and TRBJ2-7, reads KAGVTQTPRYLIKTRGQQVTLSCSPISGHRSVSWYQQTPGQGLQFLFEYFSETQRNKGNFPGRFSGRQFSNSRSEMNVSTLELGDSALYLCASSLAGLVQYFGPGTRLTVT.

The V gene is TRBV19, the J gene TRBJ2-6, with no clear D. The germline V gene encodes CDR1 LNHDA and CDR2 SQIVND (reference sequence). This CDR3 spans 17 amino acids. Trimming took off 5 bases at V and 0 bases at J, with 14 bases between the two ends. The CDR3 sequence: CASSLDLRSSGANVLTF. CDR3 in DNA: TGTGCCAGTAGTCTCGACCTCAGATCCTCTGGGGCCAACGTCCTGACTTTC. The full variable domain, in which reference TRBV19 and TRBJ2-6 provide the parts outside the CDR3, is DGGITQSPKYLFRKEGQNVTLSCEQNLNHDAMYWYRQDPGQGLRLIYYSQIVNDFQKGDIAEGYSVSREKKESFPLTVTSAQKNPTAFYLCASSLDLRSSGANVLTFGAGSRLTVL.

The table lists this clone with a few counts. The CDR3 protein is CASSWGQGMETQYF. The CDR3 region has the DNA TGTGCCAGCAGTTGGGGACAGGGGATGGAGACCCAGTACTTC. The chain carries TRBV6-6 and TRBJ2-5, with TRBD1 matching 10 bases. The germline CDR1 and CDR2 sequences are MNHNY and SVGAGI (reference sequence). Trimming took 4 bases from V and 5 from J; bases not matched to a gene: 4. The length of the CDR3 is 14 residues.

V and J are TRBV5-4 and TRBJ1-2; TRBD1 matches 7 bases. V shed 0 bases and J 5 bases; nucleotides not matched to a gene: 4. This CDR3 is built from 14 residues. Germline lookup yields CDR1 SGHNT and CDR2 YYREEE (reference sequence). The chain's CDR3 is CASSLAGQNYGYTF. The CDR3, as DNA: TGTGCCAGCAGCTTGGCGGGACAGAATTATGGCTACACCTTC.

The chain recombines TRBV7-2 with TRBJ2-1; no firm D call. V dropped 5 bases and J dropped 0 bases, with 11 bases sitting between them. The CDR3 has 15 amino acids. Germline CDR1 reads SGHTA; CDR2 reads FQGNSA. The CDR3 nucleotides read TGTGCCAGCAGCCCCCTCCGGAGCTCCTACAATGAGCAGTTCTTC. Amino acid sequence: CASSPLRSSYNEQFF.

This chain connects TRBV19 to TRBJ1-1; unclear D gene. CDR3 length: 16 amino acids. The germline CDR1 and CDR2 sequences are LNHDA and SQIVND (reference sequence). Trimming removed 3 bases at V and 0 bases at J, with 14 bases between. Here the CDR3 reads CASSIENGRMNTEAFF. In nucleotides, the CDR3 is TGTGCCAGTAGTATTGAAAATGGGCGGATGAACACTGAAGCTTTCTTT. The full variable domain, with the rest looked up from reference TRBV19 and TRBJ1-1, is DGGITQSPKYLFRKEGQNVTLSCEQNLNHDAMYWYRQDPGQGLRLIYYSQIVNDFQKGDIAEGYSVSREKKESFPLTVTSAQKNPTAFYLCASSIENGRMNTEAFFGQGTRLTVV.

CDR3: CAWRLAGTDTQYF. Here the CDR3 DNA reads TGTGCCTGGAGACTAGCGGGAACAGATACGCAGTATTTT. The V call is TRBV30, the J call TRBJ2-3, with 10 bases matching TRBD2. Germline V gene sequence: CDR1 GTSNPN, CDR2 SVGIG (reference sequence). Germline trimming cut 3 bases from V and 3 bases from J; bases unmatched to any gene: 0. This CDR3 has 13 amino acids.

The V gene is TRBV27, the J gene TRBJ1-1, with D hard to call. The CDR3 has 17 amino acids. The germline CDR1 and CDR2 sequences are MNHEY and SMNVEV (reference sequence). V dropped 2 bases and J dropped 0 bases, with 16 bases sitting between them. This chain's CDR3 is CASSLKRGQLMNTEAFF. CDR3 nucleotides: TGTGCCAGCAGTTTAAAGCGTGGTCAGCTGATGAACACTGAAGCTTTCTTT.

The chain carries TRBV11-2 and TRBJ2-7, with 8 bases fitting TRBD2. After removal of 1 base from V and 2 bases from J, the junction contained 1 base not matched to a gene. The CDR3 length is 14 residues. Germline V lookup: CDR1 SGHAT, CDR2 FQNNGV. The CDR3 nucleotides read TGTGCCAGCAGCTTAGGCGGGAGGACCTACGAGCAGTACTTC. Its protein is CASSLGGRTYEQYF.

This clone was seen a single time. V usage is TRBV30 and J usage is TRBJ2-3, with no clear D. The CDR3 covers 12 residues. Germline CDR1 reads GTSNPN; CDR2 reads SVGIG (reference sequence). Trimming took 3 bases from V and 3 from J, leaving 7 bases between them. CDR3 loop: CAWSRGTDTQYF. The CDR3 DNA reads TGTGCCTGGAGCCGCGGAACAGATACGCAGTATTTT.

This chain uses TRBV5-1 with TRBJ2-2, with D tentatively TRBD2 (5 bases). V lost 7 bases to trimming and J lost 4 bases, with 14 bases between them. Germline lookup yields CDR1 SGHRS and CDR2 YFSETQ. There are 14 residues in the CDR3. CDR3 sequence (DNA): TGCGCCAGCCAAACTAGAGTCAGCACCGGGGAGCTGTTTTTT. It specifies CASQTRVSTGELFF.

V usage is TRBV2 and J usage is TRBJ2-1; 7 positions match TRBD2. After removal of 5 bases from V and 4 bases from J, the junction contained 2 bases not matched to a gene. Germline lookup yields CDR1 SNHLY and CDR2 FYNNEI. The CDR3 is 13 residues long. The CDR3 bases are TGTGCCAGCAGTAGCGGGGAATACAATGAGCAGTTCTTC. Amino acid sequence: CASSSGEYNEQFF.

The rearrangement uses TRBV7-9 and TRBJ1-5; perhaps TRBD1 as D (5 bases). This CDR3 contains 14 residues. V was clipped by 5 bases and J by 3 bases, with 11 bases between them. Per the germline V gene, CDR1 is SEHNR and CDR2 is FQNEAQ (reference sequence). The DNA of the CDR3 is TGTGCCAGCAGCCCTGGGACCGCCAATCAGCCCCAGCATTTT. Translation: CASSPGTANQPQHF. Complete variable domain (other parts from reference TRBV7-9 and TRBJ1-5): DTGVSQNPRHKITKRGQNVTFRCDPISEHNRLYWYRQTLGQGPEFLTYFQNEAQLEKSRLLSDRFSAERPKGSFSTLEIQRTEQGDSAMYLCASSPGTANQPQHFGDGTRLSIL.

The chain links TRBV4-1 to TRBJ1-1, with D tentatively TRBD1 (6 bases). V gave up 5 bases and J gave up 6 bases, with 22 bases separating them. The CDR3 is made up of 16 amino acids. Germline lookup yields CDR1 MGHRA and CDR2 YSYEKL. CDR3 sequence (DNA): TGCGCCAGCAGCTCACCGGATTGGTGGGGGCTCGCTGAAGCTTTCTTT. This sequence encodes CASSSPDWWGLAEAFF.

The chain links TRBV10-1 to TRBJ2-3, with D perhaps given as TRBD1 or TRBD2 (5 bases each). Germline-derived CDR1 and CDR2 are WNHNN and SYGVQD (reference sequence). Trimming took off 6 bases at V and 0 bases at J, with 7 bases between the two ends. This CDR3 contains 13 residues. The CDR3 is CASRRDSTDTQYF. In nucleotides, the CDR3 is TGCGCCAGCAGAAGGGACAGCACAGATACGCAGTATTTT.

V is TRBV27 and J is TRBJ2-7; 7 bases fit TRBD1. The CDR3 sequence is 13 residues long. Germline V gene data show CDR1 as MNHEY and CDR2 as SMNVEV (reference sequence). Trimming took 2 bases from V and 5 from J; bases not matched to a gene: 3. The CDR3 coding sequence is TGTGCCAGCAGTTTAAACAGGGGCCACGAGCAGTACTTC. Its translation is CASSLNRGHEQYF.

The J gene is TRBJ2-7, the V gene TRBV10-3, with 9 bases that match TRBD1. In germline, CDR1 is ENHRY, CDR2 SYGVKD. The junction had 9 bases not matched to a gene; V was cut back by 4 bases and J by 2 bases. The CDR3 has 16 residues. CDR3 sequence: CAISGVGTGRTYEQYF. The CDR3 bases are TGTGCCATCAGTGGGGTTGGGACAGGGAGGACCTACGAGCAGTACTTC.

V usage is TRBV5-5 and J usage is TRBJ1-6, with 9 bases identical to TRBD1. CDR1 SGHKS and CDR2 YYEKEE come from the germline V gene (reference sequence). With 4 bases clipped from V and 13 bases from J, the junction kept 6 bases outside the gene matches. The CDR3 sequence is 13 residues long. For the CDR3, the DNA is TGTGCCAGCAGCACCCGGGACAGGGAGCCCCTCCACTTT. Protein: CASSTRDREPLHF.